This T cell receptor (beta chain) was sequenced during a study of patients and donors after allogeneic stem cell transplantation. V lost 3 bases, J lost 5 bases, and 16 bases lay in between. CDR3 length equals 15 residues. Germline-derived CDR1 and CDR2 are SGHDN and FVKESK. The sample holds many counts of this clonotype. TCRdb fed the RT-PCR reads into MiXCR, producing one record per CDR3 protein. The data hold about 960,000 distinct CDR3 sequences, with about 20% observed a single time. The chain uses TRBV14 and TRBJ2-5; D not certain. The clonotype was recovered from a human donor who was either an allogeneic HSCT recipient or a stem cell or donor lymphocyte infusion donor (not recorded which). It is not recorded whose cells these are; they may come from a transplant donor. Input material: blood, either unsorted or a sorted T cell fraction (not recorded which). The CDR3 region is CASSHPAIKWETQYF. CDR3 in DNA: TGTGCCAGCAGCCACCCGGCGATTAAGTGGGAGACCCAGTACTTC.